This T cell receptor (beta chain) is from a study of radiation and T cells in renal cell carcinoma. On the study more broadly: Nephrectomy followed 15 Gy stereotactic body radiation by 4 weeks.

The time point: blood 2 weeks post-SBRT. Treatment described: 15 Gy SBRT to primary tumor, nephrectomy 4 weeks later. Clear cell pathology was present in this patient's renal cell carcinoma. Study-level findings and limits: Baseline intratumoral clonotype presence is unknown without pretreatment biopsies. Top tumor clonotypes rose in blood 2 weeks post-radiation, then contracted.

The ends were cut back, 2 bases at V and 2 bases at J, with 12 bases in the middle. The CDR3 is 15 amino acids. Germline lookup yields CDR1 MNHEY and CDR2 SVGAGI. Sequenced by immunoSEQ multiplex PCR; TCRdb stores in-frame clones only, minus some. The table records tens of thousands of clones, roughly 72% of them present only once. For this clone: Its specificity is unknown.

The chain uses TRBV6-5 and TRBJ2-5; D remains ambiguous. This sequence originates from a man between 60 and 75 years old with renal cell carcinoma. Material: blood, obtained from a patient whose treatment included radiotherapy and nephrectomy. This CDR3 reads CASSYLRADQETQYF. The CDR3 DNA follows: TGTGCCAGCAGTTACCTTCGAGCAGATCAAGAGACCCAGTACTTC.